What follows is one T cell receptor (beta chain) and its context. Clones were read by immunoSEQ multiplex PCR, and TCRdb kept only the in-frame ones, dropping some. The table has about 98,000 clones, approximately 88% seen once. Germline CDR1 is SGHDT and CDR2 is YYEEEE. The length of the CDR3 is 11 residues. The germline V and J ends were trimmed by 2 bases and 10 bases, with 9 bases remaining between them. This record belongs to a study of OX40 agonist ivuxolimab in advanced cancers. Here the sequenced sample was CD4+ or CD8+ T cells sorted from blood, taken in a trial of the OX40 agonist ivuxolimab. The receptor comes from an adult with an advanced solid tumor such as melanoma, head and neck, liver or kidney cancer. The chain carries TRBV5-6 and TRBJ1-1; possibly TRBD1 for D (6 bases). The CDR3 protein is CASSLQGPAFF. The CDR3 coding sequence is TGTGCCAGCAGCTTACAGGGTCCAGCTTTCTTT.